This T cell receptor beta chain was sequenced during a study of CXCR3-negative and CXCR3-positive naive CD8 T cells. Findings of the study overall: Naive cells with CXCR3 showed TRB CDR3s that were more hydrophobic than those in CXCR3-negative naive cells.

Naive CD8+ T cells were CD45RO-CCR7+CD27+CD95-. CDR1 SGHRS and CDR2 YFSETQ come from the germline V gene. This CDR3 spans 14 amino acids. This clonotype ranks as medium-sized in terms of frequency. The antigen is unknown. 5' RACE with UMI labels generated the TRB cDNA libraries. Following a re-call of the 5' RACE reads, TCRdb has one entry per CDR3 protein and lacks DNA. The sample data list approximately 6,900 distinct CDR3 sequences. The source of this sequence is a human donor in good health. Some clones in this sample may be carry-over from other donors' samples. The V gene is TRBV5-1, the J gene TRBJ2-7. The sample was naive CXCR3+ CD8+ T cells from blood. Stated subset: CD45RO-CCR7+CD27+CD95- naive CD8+ T cells expressing CXCR3 (TNR3+). CDR3 amino acids: CASSFEGGSYEQYF.